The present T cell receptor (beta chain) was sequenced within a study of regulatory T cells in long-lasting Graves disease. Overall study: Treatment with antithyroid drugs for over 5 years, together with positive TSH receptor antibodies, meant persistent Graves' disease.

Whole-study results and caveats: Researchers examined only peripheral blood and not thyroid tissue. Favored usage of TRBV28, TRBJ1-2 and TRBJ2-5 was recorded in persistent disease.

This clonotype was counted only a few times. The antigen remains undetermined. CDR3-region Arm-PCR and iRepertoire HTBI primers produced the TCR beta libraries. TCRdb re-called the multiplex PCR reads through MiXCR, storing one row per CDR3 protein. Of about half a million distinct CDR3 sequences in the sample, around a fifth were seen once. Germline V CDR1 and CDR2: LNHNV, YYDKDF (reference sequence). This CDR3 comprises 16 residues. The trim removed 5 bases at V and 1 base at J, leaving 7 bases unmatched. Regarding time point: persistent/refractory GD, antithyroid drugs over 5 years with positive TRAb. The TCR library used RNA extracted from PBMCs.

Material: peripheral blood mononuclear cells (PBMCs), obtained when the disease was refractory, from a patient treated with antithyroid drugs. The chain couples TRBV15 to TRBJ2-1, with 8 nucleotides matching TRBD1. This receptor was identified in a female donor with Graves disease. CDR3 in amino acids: CATSAPGQESYNEQFF. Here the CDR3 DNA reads TGTGCCACCAGCGCCCCGGGACAGGAATCCTACAATGAGCAGTTCTTC. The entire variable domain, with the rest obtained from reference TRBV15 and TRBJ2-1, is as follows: DAMVIQNPRYQVTQFGKPVTLSCSQTLNHNVMYWYQQKSSQAPKLLFHYYDKDFNNEADTPDNFQSRRPNTSFCFLDIRSPGLGDTAMYLCATSAPGQESYNEQFFGPGTRLTVL.